One and the same sample provided the 14 T cell receptor beta chains below, sequenced in a study of T cells after yellow fever vaccination. TCRdb redid the calling of the 5' RACE reads with MiXCR, one entry per CDR3 protein. The sample lists approximately 330,000 distinct CDR3 sequences, roughly an eighth occurring once. The material was CD4+ T cells sorted from PBMCs, obtained 15 days after the yellow fever booster vaccination. These receptors all come from a man aged 18 to 29 who received the YFV17D yellow fever vaccine.

In its sample, this clonotype was seen a few times. The rearrangement joins TRBV4-3 to TRBJ2-3; TRBD2 matches 9 bases. This CDR3 spans 19 amino acids. Germline assignment: CDR1 LGHNA and CDR2 YSLEER. With V trimmed by 5 bases and J by 5 bases, 20 bases remained unmatched. The CDR3 is CASSEVGARSGGSGDTQYF. The CDR3 bases are TGCGCCAGCAGCGAAGTGGGGGCCCGTAGCGGGGGATCGGGAGATACGCAGTATTTT.

This sequence joins TRBV5-1 and TRBJ1-5, with TRBD1 identical over 7 bases. V dropped 2 bases and J dropped 6; count of bases not matched to a gene: 5. There are 14 residues in the CDR3. Germline-derived CDR1 and CDR2 are SGHRS and YFSETQ. The CDR3 loop is CASSLQGGTQPQHF. The CDR3 DNA reads TGCGCCAGCAGCTTACAAGGGGGCACTCAGCCCCAGCATTTT.

This clonotype showed up just once. This could be a read error, since a much larger clone is one nucleotide away. V gene TRBV7-6 combines with J gene TRBJ1-5; possibly TRBD1 for D (5 bases). The germline V and J ends were trimmed by 3 bases and 5 bases, with 8 bases remaining between them. CDR1 and CDR2 (germline): SGHVS, FNYEAQ. The CDR3 is 13 amino acids. CDR3 sequence (DNA): TGTGCCAGCAGCTTTGGGGCCTATCAGCCCCAGCATTTT. Protein sequence: CASSFGAYQPQHF.

The CDR3 coding sequence is TGTGCCAGCAGTGGGGACAGGGCTTCCTACGAGCAGTACTTC. Amino acids: CASSGDRASYEQYF. The gene calls are TRBV25-1 and TRBJ2-7, with 9 bases that match TRBD1. With V trimmed by 4 bases and J by 1 base, 2 bases remained unmatched. This CDR3 region has 14 residues. Germline V gives CDR1 MGHDK, CDR2 SYGVNS.

This clonotype was seen a handful of times. J is TRBJ2-1 and V is TRBV7-9, with D perhaps given as TRBD1 or TRBD2 (7 bases each). The CDR3 contains 15 residues. Germline CDR1 is SEHNR and CDR2 is FQNEAQ (reference sequence). Trimming removed 5 bases from V and 5 bases from J, with 16 bases in between. The CDR3 DNA sequence: TGTGCCAGCAGCAAAGGGGGCCGGGGGGACAATGAGCAGTTCTTC. This encodes CASSKGGRGDNEQFF.

This clonotype was seen a few times. V gene TRBV4-3 combines with J gene TRBJ2-1; D remains ambiguous. Germline CDR1 and CDR2: LGHNA and YSLEER. The CDR3 has 14 amino acids. Trimming removed 4 bases from V and 4 bases from J, with 11 bases in between. As DNA, the CDR3 is TGCGCCAGCAGCCCCGAGGTGGGGTACAATGAGCAGTTCTTC. This codes for CASSPEVGYNEQFF.

This clonotype was seen more than once but under ten times. The genes are TRBV7-3 and TRBJ2-2, with TRBD1 matching over 8 bases. CDR3 size: 16 residues. Germline CDR1 and CDR2: SGHTA and FQGTGA. V trimming: 5 bases; J trimming: 5 bases; junction bases outside the gene matches: 10. The CDR3 bases are TGTGCCAGCAGCCTCCGAGGGCAGGGGGCGACCGGGGAGCTGTTTTTT. Its translation is CASSLRGQGATGELFF.

This clonotype came up a few times. The chain couples TRBV18 to TRBJ2-7, with D maybe TRBD1 (5 bases). V lost 6 bases to trimming and J lost 0 bases, with 12 bases between them. The V gene's germline CDR1 is KGHSH and CDR2 LQKENI. The CDR3 has 14 residues. The DNA of the CDR3 is TGTGCCAGCTCTCTCGCGACAGCCTCCTACGAGCAGTACTTC. Translation: CASSLATASYEQYF.

This clonotype showed up just a few times. The chain has TRBV7-2 and TRBJ2-3; TRBD2 is a possible D gene (6 bases). Germline loops: CDR1 SGHTA, CDR2 FQGNSA. This CDR3 has 17 residues. V lost 5 bases to trimming and J lost 2 bases, with 20 bases between them. Here the CDR3 DNA reads TGTGCCAGCAGCCTCGTGATGGGGGGATCCCTCACAGATACGCAGTATTTT. Translation gives CASSLVMGGSLTDTQYF.

V usage is TRBV13 and J usage is TRBJ1-4, with 10 bases matching TRBD1. CDR1 is PRHDT and CDR2 is FYEKMQ in the germline V gene (reference sequence). CDR3 length equals 14 residues. With 5 bases clipped from V and 8 bases from J, the junction kept 5 bases outside the gene matches. The CDR3: CASSLRTGGEKLFF. CDR3 DNA: TGTGCCAGCAGCCTCCGGACAGGGGGAGAAAAACTGTTTTTT. The full variable domain, with the rest looked up from reference TRBV13 and TRBJ1-4, is AAGVIQSPRHLIKEKRETATLKCYPIPRHDTVYWYQQGPGQDPQFLISFYEKMQSDKGSIPDRFSAQQFSDYHSELNMSSLELGDSALYFCASSLRTGGEKLFFGSGTQLSVL.

In this sample, this clonotype turned up a few times. V is TRBV12-5 and J is TRBJ2-2; TRBD1 matches at 7 bases. Germline loops: CDR1 LGHNT, CDR2 FRNRAP. This CDR3 has 16 amino acids. Unmatched junction bases numbered 9, after V lost 0 bases and J lost 8 bases. The CDR3 loop is CASGLVLGQTGGELFF. CDR3 DNA: TGTGCTAGTGGTTTGGTATTGGGACAGACTGGAGGGGAGCTGTTTTTT.

This clonotype appeared a few times. This chain links TRBV10-3 with TRBJ2-7; the match to TRBD2 covers 15 bases. There are 16 residues in the CDR3. V trimming: 6 bases; J trimming: 4 bases; junction bases outside the gene matches: 7. Germline lookup yields CDR1 ENHRY and CDR2 SYGVKD. The CDR3 here is CAISGGLAGGPYEQYF. In DNA, the CDR3 is TGTGCCATCAGCGGTGGACTAGCGGGGGGGCCTTACGAGCAGTACTTC.

The chain is built from TRBV5-1 and TRBJ1-4; maybe TRBD1 (5 bases). Germline values: CDR1 SGHRS, CDR2 YFSETQ. The V end lost 5 bases, the J end lost 2 bases, and 10 bases lay between the germline ends. The CDR3 has 14 amino acids. DNA for the CDR3: TGCGCCAGCAGATCAGGGAGCACTAATGAAAAACTGTTTTTT. Amino acids: CASRSGSTNEKLFF.

The sample holds a few counts of this clonotype. The rearrangement links TRBV28 to TRBJ2-4, with 11 bases identical to TRBD1. Germline V gene data show CDR1 as MDHEN and CDR2 as SYDVKM. Trimming removed 8 bases from V and 1 base from J; junction bases left unmatched: 10. This CDR3 comprises 17 residues. CDR3 nucleotide sequence: TGTGCCAGCTCGGACAGGGGGCGTTCGTCGGCCAAAAACATTCAGTACTTC. It specifies CASSDRGRSSAKNIQYF.